This T cell receptor beta chain was identified during a study of T cells after posttransplantation cyclophosphamide. The germline V gene has CDR1 ENHRY and CDR2 SYGVKD. The CDR3 is 15 amino acids. Trimming took 3 bases from V and 9 from J, leaving 20 bases between them. Busulfan-fludarabine conditioning, marrow transplant, and cyclophosphamide on days +3 and +4 were administered. In its sample, this clone was seen many times. Its target is unknown. Only in-frame clones appear in the TCRdb table, and some are missing; sequencing was by immunoSEQ multiplex PCR. This sample comprises over 15,000 clones, none seen once only. Study-wide results and limits: Later post-transplant blood repertoires were often dominated by donor CD8+ memory clones. After PTCy, TRB diversity resembled that of CNI/methotrexate controls.

The sequence was collected from a female patient between 30 and 40 years old who received an allogeneic stem cell transplant from a related donor, was CMV-positive, and had no GVHD. These T cells may partly come from the graft donor. The sequenced sample was PBMCs, obtained after allogeneic stem cell transplant with posttransplant cyclophosphamide. V usage is TRBV10-3 and J usage is TRBJ1-2; maybe TRBD1 (6 bases). CDR3 nucleotides: TGTGCCATCAGTGATCGCCGGGCAGGGACACAGAGCTACACCTTC. It translates to CAISDRRAGTQSYTF.